Following are 11 T cell receptor beta chains from one sample sequenced in a study of T cell responses to AZD1222 COVID-19 vaccine. Using immunoSEQ multiplex PCR, the repertoire was profiled, and TCRdb retains in-frame clones only, with some absent. The sample carries about 130,000 clones, over 85% recorded once. Sequencing was performed on peripheral blood, taken on day 0 of AZD1222 vaccination. The receptors derive from an adult in good health.

The chain has TRBV7-2 and TRBJ2-2; D gene unclear. Trimming removed 11 bases from V and 5 bases from J, with 18 bases in between. Germline V CDR1 and CDR2: SGHTA, FQGNSA. The CDR3 covers 14 residues. The CDR3 region is CACTQPFGTGELFF. The CDR3 region has the DNA TGTGCCTGCACCCAGCCCTTCGGGACCGGGGAGCTGTTTTTT.

The chain carries TRBV18 and TRBJ1-1; D not resolved. CDR1 KGHSH and CDR2 LQKENI come from the germline V gene. Trimming removed 1 base from V and 1 base from J, with 13 bases in between. The CDR3 is 16 amino acids. CDR3 nucleotide sequence: TGTGCCAGCTCACCACGGACTTTTTCGGGGAACACTGAAGCTTTCTTT. This codes for CASSPRTFSGNTEAFF.

DNA of the CDR3: TGCAGTGGCGGCAGGGGCGAGACCCAGTACTTC. This codes for CSGGRGETQYF. V gene TRBV20-1 combines with J gene TRBJ2-5, with D possibly matching TRBD1 (6 bases). Germline V gene sequence: CDR1 DFQATT, CDR2 SNEGSKA (reference sequence). The V gene lost 7 bases and the J gene lost 5 bases, with 11 bases spanning the gap. This CDR3 spans 11 amino acids.

The rearrangement joins TRBV11-2 to TRBJ1-6, with D possibly TRBD1 on 5 matching bases. The CDR3 has 15 residues. V was cut by 5 bases and J by 5 bases, with 13 bases left in between. From germline, CDR1 is SGHAT and CDR2 FQNNGV. CDR3 residues: CASSRSGPNNSPLHF. The CDR3 DNA is TGTGCCAGCAGCCGATCAGGGCCCAATAATTCACCCCTCCACTTT.

This clone was seen a handful of times. The rearrangement uses TRBV6-5 and TRBJ1-3, with TRBD1 matching over 8 bases. J was trimmed by 0 bases and V by 9 bases; bases with no gene match: 4. Germline assignment: CDR1 MNHEY and CDR2 SVGAGI. The CDR3 has 14 amino acids. CDR3: CASRDRISGNTIYF. CDR3 sequence (DNA): TGTGCCAGTAGGGACAGGATCTCTGGAAACACCATATATTTT.

V gene TRBV3-1 (or the pseudogene TRBV3-2) combines with J gene TRBJ1-2, with D tentatively TRBD1 (5 bases). There are 16 residues in the CDR3. V lost 5 bases and J lost 6, with 22 bases in between. Germline-derived CDR1 and CDR2 are LGHDT and YNNKEL (reference sequence). The CDR3 loop is CASSGIFGQSQDGYTF. CDR3 DNA: TGTGCCAGCAGCGGGATCTTTGGACAATCACAAGATGGCTACACCTTC.

This chain links TRBV19 with TRBJ2-4; 8 bases fit TRBD1. Germline values: CDR1 LNHDA, CDR2 SQIVND (reference sequence). V was pared by 4 bases and J by 8 bases, with 10 bases of the junction left unmatched. The CDR3 has 15 residues. DNA of the CDR3: TGTGCCAGTAGTAACCCCACCAGGGGGCGGGACATTCAGTACTTC. Residues: CASSNPTRGRDIQYF.

This rearrangement joins TRBV5-1 to TRBJ2-3; 10 bases are a match to TRBD1. The germline CDR1 and CDR2 sequences are SGHRS and YFSETQ. V trimming: 6 bases; J trimming: 1 base; junction bases outside the gene matches: 5. There are 15 residues in the CDR3. CDR3 amino acids: CASTRGQGGTDTQYF. The CDR3 nucleotides read TGCGCCAGCACCCGCGGACAGGGGGGCACAGATACGCAGTATTTT.

The chain is built from TRBV6-5 and TRBJ2-7; 7 positions match TRBD2. The germline CDR1 and CDR2 sequences are MNHEY and SVGAGI. Trimming at V came to 0 bases and at J to 5 bases, leaving 1 base not matched to a gene. This CDR3 has 13 residues. The CDR3 sequence is CASSYSGGNEQYF. CDR3 in DNA: TGTGCCAGCAGTTACTCGGGAGGGAACGAGCAGTACTTC.

The CDR3 coding sequence is TGTGCCAGCAGCGTAGACCCCGGCGGGATACTACTAGGGCAGTTCTTC. Its translation is CASSVDPGGILLGQFF. This chain joins TRBV9 and TRBJ2-1, with a weak D call TRBD2 (6 bases). Trimming shortened V by 0 bases and J by 12 bases, and 22 bases separated the two germline ends. CDR1 is SGDLS, CDR2 YYNGEE, per germline. CDR3 length: 16 amino acids.

The gene calls are TRBV6-2 or TRBV6-3 and TRBJ1-1; D remains unclear. Germline V lookup: CDR1 MNHEY, CDR2 SVGEGT. The ends were cut back, 2 bases at V and 7 bases at J, with 8 bases in the middle. The CDR3 runs to 12 residues. The DNA of the CDR3 is TGTGCCAGCAGTTACGAATTCCGTGAAGCTTTCTTT. It codes for CASSYEFREAFF.